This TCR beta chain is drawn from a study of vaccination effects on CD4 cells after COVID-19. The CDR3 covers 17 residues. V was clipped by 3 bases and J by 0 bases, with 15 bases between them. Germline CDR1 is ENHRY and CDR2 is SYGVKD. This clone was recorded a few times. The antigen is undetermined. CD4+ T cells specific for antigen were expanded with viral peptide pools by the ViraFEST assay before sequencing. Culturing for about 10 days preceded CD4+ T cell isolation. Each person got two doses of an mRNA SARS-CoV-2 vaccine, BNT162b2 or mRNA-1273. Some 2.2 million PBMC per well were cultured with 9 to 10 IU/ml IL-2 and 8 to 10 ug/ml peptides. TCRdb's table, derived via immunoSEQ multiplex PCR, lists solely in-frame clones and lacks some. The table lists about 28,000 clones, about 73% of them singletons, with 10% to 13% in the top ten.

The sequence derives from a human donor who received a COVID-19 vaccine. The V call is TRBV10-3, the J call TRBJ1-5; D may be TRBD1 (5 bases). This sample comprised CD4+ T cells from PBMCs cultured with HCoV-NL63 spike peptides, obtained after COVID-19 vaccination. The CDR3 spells CAISEYLDTDSNQPQHF. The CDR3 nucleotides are TGTGCCATCAGTGAATACTTGGACACCGATAGCAATCAGCCCCAGCATTTT.